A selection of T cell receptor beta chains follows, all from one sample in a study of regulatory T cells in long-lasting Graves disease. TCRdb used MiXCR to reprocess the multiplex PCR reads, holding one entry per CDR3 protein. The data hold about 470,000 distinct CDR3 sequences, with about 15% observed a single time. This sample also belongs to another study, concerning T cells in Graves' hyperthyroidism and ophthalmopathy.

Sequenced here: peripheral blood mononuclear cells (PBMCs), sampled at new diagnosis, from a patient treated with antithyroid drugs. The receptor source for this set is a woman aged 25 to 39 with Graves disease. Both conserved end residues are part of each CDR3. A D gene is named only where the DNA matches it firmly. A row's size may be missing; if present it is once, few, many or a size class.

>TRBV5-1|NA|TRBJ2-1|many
TGCGCCAGCAGCACTTCCCCCGGCAGGGATGAGCAGTTCTTC
CASSTSPGRDEQFF
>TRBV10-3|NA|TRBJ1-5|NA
TGTGCCATCAGTGAGGTTCAAATAGGGGGCAATCAGCCCCAGCATTTT
CAISEVQIGGNQPQHF
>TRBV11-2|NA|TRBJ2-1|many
TGTGCCAGCAGCCCCATCCTAGGGCCCTCCTACAATGAGCAGTTCTTC
CASSPILGPSYNEQFF
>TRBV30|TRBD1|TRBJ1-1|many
TGTGCCTGGAATCAAGGGGGCCTTAACACTGAAGCTTTCTTT
CAWNQGGLNTEAFF
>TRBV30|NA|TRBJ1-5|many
TGTGCCTGGAGTGATTTAGTAGGGCAGCCCCAGCATTTT
CAWSDLVGQPQHF
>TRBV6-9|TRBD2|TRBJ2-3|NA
TGTGCCAGCAGTTGGACTAGCGGGATACAGGATACGCAGTATTTT
CASSWTSGIQDTQYF
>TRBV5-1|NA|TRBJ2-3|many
TGCGCCAGCAGCTGGGACGGTGCGGGACACACAGATACGCAGTATTTT
CASSWDGAGHTDTQYF
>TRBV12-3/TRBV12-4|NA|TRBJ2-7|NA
TGTGCCAGCAGTTTAGAGGGCAGCATCTACGAGCAGTACTTC
CASSLEGSIYEQYF
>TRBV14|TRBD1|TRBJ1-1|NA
TGTGCCAGCAGCCCTCCGGACAGGGGGCGCACTGAAGCTTTCTTT
CASSPPDRGRTEAFF
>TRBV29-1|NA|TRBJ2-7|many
TGCAGCGCTGCCAATAGCGGCTACGAGCAGTACTTC
CSAANSGYEQYF
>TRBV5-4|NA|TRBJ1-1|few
TGTGCCAGCAGCGCTATGTCTGTTCAGAACACTGAAGCTTTCTTT
CASSAMSVQNTEAFF
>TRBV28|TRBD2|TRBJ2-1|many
TGTGCCAGCAGTCCCTGGGATAGCGGGAGTTCGAATGAGCAGTTCTTC
CASSPWDSGSSNEQFF
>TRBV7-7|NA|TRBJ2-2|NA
TGTGCCAGCAGCTTATTAGGGGGGCAGGACACCGGGGAGCTGTTTTTT
CASSLLGGQDTGELFF
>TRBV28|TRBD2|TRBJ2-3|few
TGTGCCAGCAGTCGCCGTCCGGGGACTAGCGGGACCCCTAGCACAGATACGCAGTATTTT
CASSRRPGTSGTPSTDTQYF
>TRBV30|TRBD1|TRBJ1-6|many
TGTGCCTGGGGGGACAGGGGATCACCCCTCCACTTT
CAWGDRGSPLHF
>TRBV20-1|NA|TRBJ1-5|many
TGCAGTGCTAGAGAACTCGAGTTCTCTAATCAGCCCCAGCATTTT
CSARELEFSNQPQHF
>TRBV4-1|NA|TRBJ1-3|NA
TGCGCCAGCAGCCAAGTGGTCGTCGGCGTCTCTGGAAACACCATATATTTT
CASSQVVVGVSGNTIYF
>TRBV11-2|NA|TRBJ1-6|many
TGTGCCAGCAGCTTAGTCGGGACACCAAGAAGCTCCTATAATTCACCCCTCCACTTT
CASSLVGTPRSSYNSPLHF
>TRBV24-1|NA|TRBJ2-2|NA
TGTGCCACCAGTGATTCATGGGGACGTCCCGCCGGGGAGCTGTTTTTT
CATSDSWGRPAGELFF
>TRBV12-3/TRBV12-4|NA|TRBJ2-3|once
TGTGCCATCGCTAAGAAGCGGAGCACAGATACGCAGTATTTT
CAIAKKRSTDTQYF
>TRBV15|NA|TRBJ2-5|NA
TGTGCCACCAGCCAGACACCGGGACGGAGGGGAGAGACCCAGTACTTC
CATSQTPGRRGETQYF
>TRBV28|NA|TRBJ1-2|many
TGTGCCAGCAGTCACACTCAGGGGTGGACCTTC
CASSHTQGWTF
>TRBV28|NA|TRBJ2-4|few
TGTGCCAGCCTAGCCAAAAACATTCAGTACTTC
CASLAKNIQYF
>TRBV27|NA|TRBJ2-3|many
TGTGCCACCAGCAGGGGGGCCACAGATACGCAGTATTTT
CATSRGATDTQYF
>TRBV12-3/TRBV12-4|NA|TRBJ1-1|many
TGTGCCAGCAGCCGACAGGACCTGAACACTGAAGCTTTCTTT
CASSRQDLNTEAFF
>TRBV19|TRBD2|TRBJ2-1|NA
TGTGCCAGTAGTATTAGAGATGTTAGCGGGATCTACAATGAGCAGTTCTTC
CASSIRDVSGIYNEQFF
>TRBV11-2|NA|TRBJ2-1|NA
TGTGCCAGCAGCTTCCGATCTCACAATGAGCAGTTCTTC
CASSFRSHNEQFF
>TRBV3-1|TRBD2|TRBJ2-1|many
TGTGCCAGCAGCCAAATGGGCGGGAGTAGCTTCTTC
CASSQMGGSSFF
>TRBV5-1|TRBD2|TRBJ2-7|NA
TGCGCCAGCAGCTTGGCTAGCGGAAACTTCTACGAGCAGTACTTC
CASSLASGNFYEQYF
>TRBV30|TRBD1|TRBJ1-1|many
TGTGCCTGGAGTGTATGGGGGACAGAAAACACTGAAGCTTTCTTT
CAWSVWGTENTEAFF
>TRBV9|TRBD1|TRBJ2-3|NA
TGTGCCAGCAGTGTGGACAGGACAGATACGCAGTATTTT
CASSVDRTDTQYF
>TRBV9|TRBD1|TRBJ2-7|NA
TGTGCCAGCAGCGTTGGGGACAGGTGGATCACCGAGGAGTACTTC
CASSVGDRWITEEYF
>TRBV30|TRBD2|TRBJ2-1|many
TGTGCCTGGAGCCCAGGGACTAGCGAGCAGTTCTTC
CAWSPGTSEQFF
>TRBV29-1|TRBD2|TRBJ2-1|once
TGCAGCGGTGGAACTAGCGGGCCGTCCTGCAATGAGCAGTTCTTC
CSGGTSGPSCNEQFF
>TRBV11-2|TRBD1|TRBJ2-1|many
TGTGCCAGCAGCCCTGGGACAGGGAGTGAGCAGTTCTTC
CASSPGTGSEQFF
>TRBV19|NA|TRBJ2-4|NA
TGTGCCAGTAGTTATACAGGGTCGGGTAAAAACATTCAGTACTTC
CASSYTGSGKNIQYF
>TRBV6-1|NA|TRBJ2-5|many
TGTGCCAGCAAGAAGAACGGGCTTCTACCGGAAGAGACCCAGTACTTC
CASKKNGLLPEETQYF
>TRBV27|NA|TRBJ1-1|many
TGTGCCAGCAGTTTGGGGGCGCGCACTGAAGCTTTCTTT
CASSLGARTEAFF
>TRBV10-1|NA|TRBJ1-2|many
TGCGCCAGCAGTGAGTCGAGGTACTATGGCTACACCTTC
CASSESRYYGYTF
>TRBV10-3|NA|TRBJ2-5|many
TGTGCCATCAGAGCAACTGGGCAGGGGATGGTGGGCGCCAAAGAGACCCAGTACTTC
CAIRATGQGMVGAKETQYF
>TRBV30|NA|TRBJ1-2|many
TGTGCCTGGAGTGTAGGTACGAATGGCTACACCTTC
CAWSVGTNGYTF
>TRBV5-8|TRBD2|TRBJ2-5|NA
TGTGCCAGCAGCTCCAGCGGGGAGGAAGAGACCCAGTACTTC
CASSSSGEEETQYF
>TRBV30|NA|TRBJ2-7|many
TGTGCCTGGAGGCGTAGCTCCTACGAGCAGTACTTC
CAWRRSSYEQYF
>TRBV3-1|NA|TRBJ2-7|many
TGTGCCAGCAGCCTGGGACATCCCCTCAACGAGCAGTACTTC
CASSLGHPLNEQYF
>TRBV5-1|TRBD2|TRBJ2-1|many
TGCGCCAGCAGCTTCATTTTAGGCGGGGGCAATGAGCAGTTCTTC
CASSFILGGGNEQFF
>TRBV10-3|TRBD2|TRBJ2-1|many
TGTGCCATCAGTGAGCACCCTTTAACTAGCGACAATGAGCAGTTCTTC
CAISEHPLTSDNEQFF
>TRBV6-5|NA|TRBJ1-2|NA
TGTGCCAGCAGTTACGACGGTAACTATGGCTACACCTTC
CASSYDGNYGYTF
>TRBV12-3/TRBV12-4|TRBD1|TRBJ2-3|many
TGTGCCAGCAGTTTCGACAGGGGCGGCACAGATACGCAGTATTTT
CASSFDRGGTDTQYF
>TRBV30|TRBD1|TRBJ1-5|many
TGTGCCTGGAGTGTAAACCCCCTGCGACAGGGATTCAATCAGCCCCAGCATTTT
CAWSVNPLRQGFNQPQHF
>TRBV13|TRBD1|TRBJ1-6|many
TGTGCCAGCAGCTCCTCAGGGGGAGTCAATTCACCCCTCCACTTT
CASSSSGGVNSPLHF
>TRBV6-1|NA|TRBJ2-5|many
TGTGCCAGCACTCGGGGCATCCGAGAGACCCAGTACTTC
CASTRGIRETQYF
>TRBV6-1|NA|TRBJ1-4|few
TGTGCCAGCAGGGCCAAGGGTAATGAAAAACTGTTTTTT
CASRAKGNEKLFF
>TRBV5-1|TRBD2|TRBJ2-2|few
TGCGCCAGCAGCCCCCTCGGGAGGGCAGCCACCGGGGAGCTGTTTTTT
CASSPLGRAATGELFF
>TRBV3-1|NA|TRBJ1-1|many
TGTGCCAGCAGCCAATTGACAGGAGCTGAAGCTTTCTTT
CASSQLTGAEAFF
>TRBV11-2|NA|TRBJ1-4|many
TGTGCCAGCAGCTTAGACCCTGGCGGAAAACTGTTTTTT
CASSLDPGGKLFF
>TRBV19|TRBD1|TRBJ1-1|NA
TGTGCCAGTAGTTCGGACAGGGATGCAGGCACTGAAGCTTTCTTT
CASSSDRDAGTEAFF